This is a list of T cell receptor beta chains from one sample in a study of T cell responses to AZD1222 COVID-19 vaccine. Produced via immunoSEQ multiplex PCR; TCRdb's table is partial and in-frame only. The sample lists 60,000 to 75,000 clones; roughly 88% were seen once. The input for sequencing was peripheral blood, taken on day 0 of AZD1222 vaccination. The receptors originated from an adult in good health. CDR3s include the opening cysteine and the closing phenylalanine or tryptophan. A D gene is named only where the DNA matches it firmly. Clone size, where shown, is once, few, many, or a class for clones that have expanded.

cdr3_length d_call j_call v_call clone_size cdr3_nt cdr3_aa
15 TRBD2 TRBJ2-1 TRBV25-1 - TGTGCCAGCAGTTTCCCAGCGGGAAGCTACAATGAGCAGTTCTTC CASSFPAGSYNEQFF
14 - TRBJ2-2 TRBV18 - TGTGCCAGCTTCACCAGGGCAAACACCGGGGAGCTGTTTTTT CASFTRANTGELFF
15 TRBD2 TRBJ2-1 TRBV6-5 - TGTGCCAGCAGAACCAGTAGCGGGAGGGGGGATGAGCAGTTCTTC CASRTSSGRGDEQFF
14 - TRBJ1-1 TRBV19 - TGTGCCAGTAGATACTCACAGGATGGAAGAGAAGCTTTCTTT CASRYSQDGREAFF
16 - TRBJ1-5 TRBV7-2 - TGTGCCAGCAGCTTATCACGAGGTACTAGCAATCAGCCCCAGCATTTT CASSLSRGTSNQPQHF
15 TRBD2 TRBJ2-1 TRBV5-4 - TGTGCCAGCAGTGGAGCGGGAGTCTCCTACAATGAGCAGTTCTTC CASSGAGVSYNEQFF
14 - TRBJ1-3 TRBV28 few TGTGCCAGCGCCTTACAGGGAGGAGGAAACACCATATATTTT CASALQGGGNTIYF
12 - TRBJ2-7 TRBV5-1 - TGCGCCAGCAGCAGGGACAACTACGAGCAGTACTTC CASSRDNYEQYF
16 - TRBJ1-1 TRBV21-1 - TGTGCCAGCAGCAAAGATCAGACAGAAGTAAACACTGAAGCTTTCTTT CASSKDQTEVNTEAFF
14 - TRBJ1-2 TRBV5-1 - TGCGCCAGCAGCTCTGGGACGGGAAACTATGGCTACACCTTC CASSSGTGNYGYTF
14 TRBD1 TRBJ2-7 TRBV28 once TGTGCCAGCAGTCCCCCGGGACAGCGTACCCAGCAGTACTTC CASSPPGQRTQQYF
16 - TRBJ2-2 TRBV18 - TGTGCCAGCTCAGAGGAATGGAGGGAGAACACCGGGGAGCTGTTTTTT CASSEEWRENTGELFF
15 - TRBJ1-2 TRBV3-1/TRBV3-2 - TGTGCCAGCAGCCGCGGACCGGACTACCTCTATGGCTACACCTTC CASSRGPDYLYGYTF
13 - TRBJ2-7 TRBV11-2 - TGTGCCAGCAGCTCCGGACAGTCCTACGAGCAGTACTTC CASSSGQSYEQYF
16 - TRBJ1-3 TRBV5-1 - TGCGCCAGCAGCTTGAACGCTCCCGCGACTGGAAACACCATATATTTT CASSLNAPATGNTIYF
14 - TRBJ1-5 TRBV2 - TGTGCCAGCAGTGAATTGGTGCCCAATCAGCCCCAGCATTTT CASSELVPNQPQHF
11 - TRBJ2-1 TRBV20-1 - TGCAGTGCTAAGGATTACAATGAGCAGTTCTTC CSAKDYNEQFF
14 - TRBJ2-1 TRBV6-5 - TGTGCCAGCAGTTACTCGGACCCCTCTTGGGGGCAGTTCTTC CASSYSDPSWGQFF
14 - TRBJ1-1 TRBV7-2 - TGTGCCAGCAGACCCGGAGGCGGCAGGACTGAAGCTTTCTTT CASRPGGGRTEAFF
12 - TRBJ1-1 TRBV2 - TGTGCCAGCAGTGAGGCAGGCCGTGAAGCTTTCTTT CASSEAGREAFF
15 - TRBJ2-2 TRBV9 - TGTGCCAGCAGCCCCGGACTCGGGAACACCGGGGAGCTGTTTTTT CASSPGLGNTGELFF
14 TRBD1 TRBJ1-2 TRBV5-1 - TGCGCCAGCAGCTCGGGACAGGGGTCGTATGGCTACACCTTC CASSSGQGSYGYTF
13 TRBD2 TRBJ2-1 TRBV29-1 - TGCAGCGTGGGCGAGCGGGAGTGGGGTGAGCAGTTCTTC CSVGEREWGEQFF
16 TRBD1 TRBJ1-2 TRBV7-9 - TGTGCCAGCAGCTTAGCCGGGCAGGGGGCTTACTATGGCTACACCTTC CASSLAGQGAYYGYTF
13 TRBD1 TRBJ2-7 TRBV11-1 - TGTGCCAGCAGCGGCCCCACAGGGGGCGAGCAGTACTTC CASSGPTGGEQYF
14 TRBD1 TRBJ1-2 TRBV10-3 - TGTGCCATCAGTGAGTGGACAGGGGAGGATGGCTACACCTTC CAISEWTGEDGYTF
14 - TRBJ1-6 TRBV10-3 - TGTGCCTCCCGACCGGGGCTCATTGATTCACCCCTCCACTTT CASRPGLIDSPLHF
15 TRBD2 TRBJ2-1 TRBV5-4 - TGTGCCAGCAGCGAGCGGGACCGACTGGTGAATGAGCAGTTCTTC CASSERDRLVNEQFF
14 - TRBJ1-2 TRBV9 - TGTGCCAGCAGCCGTGTGGACACCAGCTATGGCTACACCTTC CASSRVDTSYGYTF
14 - TRBJ2-7 TRBV18 - TGTGCCAGCTCACCGCCTAGCGTCTTACACGAGCAGTACTTC CASSPPSVLHEQYF
15 - TRBJ2-5 TRBV19 - TGTGCCAGTAGTATCGGAGGGGGAGTAAGGGAGACCCAGTACTTC CASSIGGGVRETQYF
15 - TRBJ2-1 TRBV4-3 - TGCGCCAGCAGCCAGTACAGGGTTGAAAACAATGAGCAGTTCTTC CASSQYRVENNEQFF
16 TRBD1 TRBJ2-1 TRBV25-1 - TGTGCCAGCAGTGAATTGGGGACAGGGGCGGCATATGAGCAGTTCTTC CASSELGTGAAYEQFF
13 - TRBJ2-7 TRBV19 few TGTGCCAGTACGAACGGGATAACCTACGAGCAGTACTTC CASTNGITYEQYF
14 TRBD1 TRBJ1-1 TRBV10-2 - TGCGCCAGCAGACGGGGACAGGTAGCCACTGAAGCTTTCTTT CASRRGQVATEAFF